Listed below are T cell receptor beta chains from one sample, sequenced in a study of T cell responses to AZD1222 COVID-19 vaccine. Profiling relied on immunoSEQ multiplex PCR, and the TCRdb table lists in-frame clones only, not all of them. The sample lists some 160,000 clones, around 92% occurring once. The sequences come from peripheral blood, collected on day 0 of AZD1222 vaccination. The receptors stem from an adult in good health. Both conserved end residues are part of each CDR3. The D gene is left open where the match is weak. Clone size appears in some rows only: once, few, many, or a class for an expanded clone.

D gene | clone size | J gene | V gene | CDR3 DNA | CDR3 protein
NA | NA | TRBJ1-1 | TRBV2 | TGTGCCAGCAGTGAACCGTCAGGGGTCGCTGAAGCTTTCTTT | CASSEPSGVAEAFF
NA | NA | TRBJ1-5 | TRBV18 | TGTGCCAGCTCACCACCGGGTTCGGGGGTGGTAACCCATCAGCCCCAGCATTTT | CASSPPGSGVVTHQPQHF
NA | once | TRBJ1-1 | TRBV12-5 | TGTGCTAGTGGTTTGATCCGGACAGTCGATACTGAAGCTTTCTTT | CASGLIRTVDTEAFF
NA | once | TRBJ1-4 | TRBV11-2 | TGTGCCAGCAGCTTAGGTGGCAGGCTTAATGAAAAACTGTTTTTT | CASSLGGRLNEKLFF
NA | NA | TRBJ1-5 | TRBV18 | TGTGCCAGCTCACCCGGGTTTGGAGGAAAAAATCAGCCCCAGCATTTT | CASSPGFGGKNQPQHF
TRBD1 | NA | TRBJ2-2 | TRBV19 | TGTGCCAGTATGACCAGGGGGCGGACCGGGGAGCTGTTTTTT | CASMTRGRTGELFF
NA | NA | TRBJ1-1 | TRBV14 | TGTGCCAGCAGCCAAGTTTTGTCAACTGAAGCTTTCTTT | CASSQVLSTEAFF
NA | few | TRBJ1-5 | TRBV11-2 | TGTGCCAGCAGCTTAGGTACGGATTCGCCCCAGCATTTT | CASSLGTDSPQHF
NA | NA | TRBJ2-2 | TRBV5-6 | TGTGCCAGCAGCCGCGTAGCCGGGGGAGGGGAGCTGTTTTTT | CASSRVAGGGELFF
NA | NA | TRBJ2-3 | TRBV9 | TGTGCCAGCAGCGTAGTGGGTAGCCGTAATCCGACAGATACGCAGTATTTT | CASSVVGSRNPTDTQYF
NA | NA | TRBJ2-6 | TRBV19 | TGTGCCAGTAGCCGGACGAGTATCGCTGGGGCCAACGTCCTGACTTTC | CASSRTSIAGANVLTF
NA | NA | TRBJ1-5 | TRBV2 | TGTGCCAGCAGACCAGGGACGGTCGGCAATCAGCCCCAGCATTTT | CASRPGTVGNQPQHF
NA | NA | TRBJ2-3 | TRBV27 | TGTGCCAGCAGTTTACTAGGGGCTGGGCAAGATACGCAGTATTTT | CASSLLGAGQDTQYF
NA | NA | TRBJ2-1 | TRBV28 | TGTGCCAGCAGTCCATACCGGGGGCAGTTCTTC | CASSPYRGQFF
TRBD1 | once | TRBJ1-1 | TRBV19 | TGTGCCAGTAGTAAGGACAGGGATGTTAGTGAAGCTTTCTTT | CASSKDRDVSEAFF
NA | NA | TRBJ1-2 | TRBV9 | TGTGCCAGCACCCCGAGGGGGGGAAACTATGGCTACACCTTC | CASTPRGGNYGYTF
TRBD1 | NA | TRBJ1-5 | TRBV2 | TGTGCCAGCAGTAGGACAGGGGGTAGCAATCAGCCCCAGCATTTT | CASSRTGGSNQPQHF
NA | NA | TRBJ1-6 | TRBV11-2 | TGTGCCAGCAGCCCCGGAGGGGGGGTGAATTCACCCCTCCACTTT | CASSPGGGVNSPLHF
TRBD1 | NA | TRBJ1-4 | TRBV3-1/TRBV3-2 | TGTGCCAGCAGCCCCTCATCCGGGACAGGGATGGAAAAACTGTTTTTT | CASSPSSGTGMEKLFF
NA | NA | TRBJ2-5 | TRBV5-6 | TGTGCCAGCAGCTATAGGGTTATCCAAGAGACCCAGTACTTC | CASSYRVIQETQYF
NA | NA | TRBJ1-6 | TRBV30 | TGTGCCTGGAAAATCAGGGCCTCTAGGTCACCCCTCCACTTT | CAWKIRASRSPLHF
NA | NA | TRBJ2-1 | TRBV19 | TGTGCCAGTAGTATGAGAGCGGCGAGCTCCTACAATGAGCAGTTCTTC | CASSMRAASSYNEQFF
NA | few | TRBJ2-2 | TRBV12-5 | TGTGCTAGTGGTTTGAACAGCGACTTCACCGGGGAGCTGTTTTTT | CASGLNSDFTGELFF
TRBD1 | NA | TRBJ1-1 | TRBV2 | TGTGCCAGCAGGGGACAGGTAGCTTTCTTT | CASRGQVAFF
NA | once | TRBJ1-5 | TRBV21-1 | TGTGCCAGCAGCATGAGCCCTTGCAATCAGCCCCAGCATTTT | CASSMSPCNQPQHF
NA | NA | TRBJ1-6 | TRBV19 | TGTGCCAGTAGTAAAACAGGGTTCAAGTCTGGTTCACCCCTCCACTTT | CASSKTGFKSGSPLHF
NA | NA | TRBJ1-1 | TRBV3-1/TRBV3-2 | TGTGCCAGCAGGCTCCAGGGTAACACTGAAGCTTTCTTT | CASRLQGNTEAFF
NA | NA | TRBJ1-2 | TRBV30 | TGTGCCTGGAGATCGACGGGGAGTTTCACCTTC | CAWRSTGSFTF
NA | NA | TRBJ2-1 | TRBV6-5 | TGTGCCAGCAGTTACCAGGTAGGGGACAATGAGCAGTTCTTC | CASSYQVGDNEQFF
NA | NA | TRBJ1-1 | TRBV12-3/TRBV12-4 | TGTGCCAGCAACCCGGGGGGGGTAACTGAAGCTTTCTTT | CASNPGGVTEAFF
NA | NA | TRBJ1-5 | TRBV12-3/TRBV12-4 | TGTGCCAGCAGTTTACAAGGGTTCCAGCCCCAGCATTTT | CASSLQGFQPQHF
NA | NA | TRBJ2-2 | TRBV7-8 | TGTGCCAGCAGCCCTATTTACTACACCGGGGAGCTGTTTTTT | CASSPIYYTGELFF
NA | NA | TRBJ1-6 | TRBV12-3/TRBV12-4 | TGTGCCAGCAGCCCTTATCAGGATTCACCCCTCCACTTT | CASSPYQDSPLHF
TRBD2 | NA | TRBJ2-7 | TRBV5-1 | TGCGCCAGCAGCTTTTGGGAGGGGGAGCAGTACTTC | CASSFWEGEQYF
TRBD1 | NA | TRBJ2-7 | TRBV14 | TGTGCCAGCGGACAGGGGACCTACGAGCAGTACTTC | CASGQGTYEQYF
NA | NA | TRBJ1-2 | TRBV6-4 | TGTGCCAGCAGTGACTTCGGGGGGAACTATGGCTACACCTTC | CASSDFGGNYGYTF
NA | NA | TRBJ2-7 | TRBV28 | TGTGCCAGCAGTTTGGCGGGGCTCCGCTACGAGCAGTACTTC | CASSLAGLRYEQYF
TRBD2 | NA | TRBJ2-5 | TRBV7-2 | TGTGCCAGCAGCTTAGCGGCCAGCGGGGGGGGAGTGACCCAGTACTTC | CASSLAASGGGVTQYF
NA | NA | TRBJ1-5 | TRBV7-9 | TGTGCCAGCAGTATCACAGATAATCAAGGACAGCCCCAGCATTTT | CASSITDNQGQPQHF
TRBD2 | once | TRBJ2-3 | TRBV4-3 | TGCGCCAGCAGCCATGGCACTAGCGGGGGGACAGATACGCAGTATTTT | CASSHGTSGGTDTQYF
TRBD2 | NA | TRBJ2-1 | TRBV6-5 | TGTGCCAGCATTAAAACGGGGGGACGTAGTCATGAGCAGTTCTTC | CASIKTGGRSHEQFF
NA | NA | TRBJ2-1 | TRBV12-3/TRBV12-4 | TGTGCCAGCAGTTTGGTTCAGGACTCACAAAATATCTTC | CASSLVQDSQNIF
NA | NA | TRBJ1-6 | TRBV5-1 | TGCGCCAGCAGCTTGGGTACGCGCCCAAATTCACCCCTCCACTTT | CASSLGTRPNSPLHF